The sequence of this T cell receptor (beta chain) was determined in a study of preoperative IRX-2 immunotherapy in early breast cancer. Specified treatment: preoperative locoregional IRX-2 cytokine immunotherapy. CDR3 length equals 16 residues. Clones were read by immunoSEQ multiplex PCR, and TCRdb kept only the in-frame ones, dropping some. The sample has 60,000 or so clones; less than 95% are singletons. This specimen was collected from a patient treated with IRX-2 immunotherapy. The receptor's source is a human donor with breast cancer. The V call is TRBV21-1, the J call TRBJ1-6. TRBV21-1 is annotated as a pseudogene. The CDR3 protein is CASSGRTSYNNSPLHF. The CDR3 nucleotides are TGTGCCAGCAGCGGACGGACCTCTTACAATAATTCACCCCTCCACTTT.